The 3 T cell receptor beta chains listed next were all sequenced from one sample in a study of T cell responses to AZD1222 COVID-19 vaccine. Assay used: immunoSEQ multiplex PCR; TCRdb lists only in-frame clones, some missing. The data show 150,000 or so clones, just over 90% seen once. Sample: peripheral blood, taken 28 days after the second AZD1222 dose. The receptors were sampled from an adult who received the AZD1222 COVID-19 vaccine.

The chain has TRBV7-8 and TRBJ2-3; D not certain. The CDR3 extends over 13 amino acids. Trimming stripped 4 bases from V and 0 bases from J, with 5 bases between. CDR1 SGHVS and CDR2 FQNEAQ come from the germline V gene. In DNA, the CDR3 is TGTGCCAGCAGCTCTTCTAGCACAGATACGCAGTATTTT. Translated, it gives CASSSSSTDTQYF.

The V and J genes are TRBV28 and TRBJ2-3; the D is unclear. Germline CDR1 and CDR2: MDHEN and SYDVKM. The length of the CDR3 is 14 residues. V lost 5 bases and J 0 bases, leaving 9 bases between the germline ends. The CDR3 region is CASSPLGSTDTQYF. The CDR3 DNA follows: TGTGCCAGCAGTCCCCTGGGTAGCACAGATACGCAGTATTTT.

The chain recombines TRBV30 with TRBJ1-4; D gene unclear. The V end was cut by 3 bases, the J end by 8 bases, with 7 bases between. This CDR3 has 11 residues. Germline loops: CDR1 GTSNPN, CDR2 SVGIG (reference sequence). CDR3 residues: CAWRLLEKLFF. The CDR3, as DNA: TGTGCCTGGAGGCTACTAGAAAAACTGTTTTTT.